These 8 T cell receptor beta chains were all obtained from the same sample, sequenced in a study of blood T cell repertoires in COVID-19 (TCRdb year 2020). Libraries were prepared through the immunoSEQ multiplex PCR assay. In its TCRdb copy, this immuneACCESS table keeps in-frame sequences only and misses some clones. Where compared with another copy, unresolved V genes explain less than half of these, and the others have no known cause. The sample includes under 150,000 clones, with more than 70% observed a single time. The ten largest clones take up 10% to 15% of the sample. The sample was peripheral blood. Receptors were obtained from a man between 60 and 70 years old with active or convalescent COVID-19.

This clone has a single count. CDR3 sequence: CASSETRSDTQYF. The DNA of the CDR3 is TGCGCCAGCAGCGAGACTAGGTCAGATACGCAGTATTTT. The V gene is TRBV4-1, the J gene TRBJ2-3; tentative D call: TRBD2 (6 bases). In germline, CDR1 is MGHRA, CDR2 YSYEKL. The CDR3 contains 13 residues. The V gene lost 5 bases and the J gene lost 4 bases, with 10 bases spanning the gap.

This chain connects TRBV12-3 or TRBV12-4 to TRBJ2-1, with D perhaps TRBD1 (6 bases). The CDR3 sequence is 12 residues long. The germline V and J ends were trimmed by 5 bases and 10 bases, with 12 bases remaining between them. In DNA form, the CDR3 reads TGTGCCAGCAGTCAGGACGGGACAGAGCAGTTCTTC. This codes for CASSQDGTEQFF.

The V gene is TRBV18, the J gene TRBJ1-3; D is perhaps TRBD1 (5 bases). The CDR3 has 14 amino acids. CDR1 KGHSH and CDR2 LQKENI come from the germline V gene. This CDR3 reads CATLQQDSGNTIYF. The CDR3 DNA reads TGTGCGACTCTACAACAGGACTCTGGAAACACCATATATTTT.

In this sample, this clone turned up a few times. The J gene is TRBJ1-3, the V gene TRBV27; D is perhaps TRBD1 (5 bases). The CDR3 consists of 15 residues. CDR1 is MNHEY, CDR2 SMNVEV, per germline (reference sequence). Deletions cut 5 bases from V and 6 bases from J, with 17 bases between. Written as DNA, the CDR3 is TGTGCCAGCAGTCTAACAGGTTCGCGAGAAAACACCATATATTTT. As protein: CASSLTGSRENTIYF.

This chain links TRBV13 with TRBJ2-7; D remains unclear. The germline gives CDR1 PRHDT, CDR2 FYEKMQ (reference sequence). The CDR3 runs to 14 residues. Deletions cut 5 bases from V and 2 bases from J, with 13 bases between. The CDR3 coding sequence is TGTGCCAGCAGCCATACGGTCAGCGCCTACGAGCAGTACTTC. Protein: CASSHTVSAYEQYF.

The chain couples TRBV3-1 (or the pseudogene TRBV3-2) to TRBJ2-2, with D possibly TRBD1 on 6 matching bases. The V and J ends lost 8 bases and 0 bases respectively, with 10 bases between them. Germline assignment: CDR1 LGHDT and CDR2 YNNKEL (reference sequence). The CDR3 covers 14 residues. The CDR3 region has the DNA TGTGCCAGCGGACAGCAGCCGAACACCGGGGAGCTGTTTTTT. Its protein is CASGQQPNTGELFF.

This clone was seen more than once but under ten times. J is TRBJ2-3 and V is TRBV4-3; D is possibly TRBD2 (6 bases). The germline CDR1 and CDR2 sequences are LGHNA and YSLEER. V lost 4 bases, J lost 2 bases, and 13 bases lay in between. There are 15 residues in the CDR3. In nucleotides, the CDR3 is TGCGCCAGCAGCCTCCGGAGGGCAATCACAGATACGCAGTATTTT. Translated: CASSLRRAITDTQYF.

This clone was seen more than once but under ten times. V and J are TRBV19 and TRBJ2-2; TRBD2 aligns across 7 bases. Germline V gene lookup returns CDR1 LNHDA and CDR2 SQIVND (reference sequence). The CDR3 has 16 residues. V lost 7 bases to trimming and J lost 3 bases; unmatched junction nucleotides: 11. CDR3 sequence reads: CASKEGGLVDTGELFF. The DNA of the CDR3 is TGTGCCAGTAAGGAGGGAGGACTAGTAGACACCGGGGAGCTGTTTTTT.